The clone carrying this TCR beta chain was counted a single time. Its target is unknown. Germline lookup yields CDR1 SGHNT and CDR2 YYREEE (reference sequence). The V end lost 4 bases, the J end lost 0 bases, and 8 bases lay between the germline ends. The CDR3 is made up of 13 amino acids. Replicate PCRs run on sorted subsets employed 200 to 250 ng DNA, approximately 30,000 T cell genomes. Sequencing was performed with immunoSEQ multiplex PCR; in TCRdb, only in-frame clones are kept and a portion is missing. This sample has about 550,000 clones, with around 95% found just once. This sample stems from a study of shared clonotypes between healthy human individuals. Study-level background: Each donor's CD4 naive and CD4 memory cells filled three plates apiece, CD8 naive two, and CD8 memory one. The study's findings and limits: Naive subsets typically showed greater estimated richness than memory subsets. For naive CD4 cells, approximately 5% of clonotypes were shared across a handful of donors.

In the naive CD8 group, cells lacked CD45RO and were positively selected for CCR7, so terminally differentiated effector memory CD45RA+ cells were left out. Material for sequencing was naive CD8+ T cells sorted from blood. The chain has TRBV5-4 and TRBJ2-7; D is unclear. This clonotype was obtained from a woman aged 30 to 39 in good health. The CDR3 protein is CASSLSYSYEQYF. CDR3 nucleotide sequence: TGTGCCAGCAGCCTAAGTTACTCCTACGAGCAGTACTTC.